A selection of T cell receptor beta chains follows, all from one sample in a study of T-cell memory formation after mild COVID-19. TCRdb passed the 5' RACE reads through MiXCR, listing each CDR3 protein once. Here the sample spans about 320,000 distinct CDR3 sequences, around 15% being singletons. Material: PBMCs or a T cell subset sorted from them (not recorded which). These receptors all come from a man aged 18 to 30 who had mild COVID-19 (a few samples of this study predate the infection). Cell type and time point are not known. Each CDR3 is given with its conserved first and last residue. D genes are given only for firm matches. Clone size is not always given. Where it is, it says once, few, many or a class for expanded clones.

j_call clone_size d_call v_call cdr3_nt cdr3_aa
TRBJ2-5 - - TRBV2 TGTGCCAGCAGGAGGGCGGAAGAGACCCAGTACTTC CASRRAEETQYF
TRBJ2-1 - - TRBV5-1 TGCGCCAGCAGCTTGTTGTACCTCAATGAGCAGTTCTTC CASSLLYLNEQFF
TRBJ2-1 few - TRBV19 TGTGCCAGTAGTTCCGGGGTCGCCTACAATGAGCAGTTCTTC CASSSGVAYNEQFF
TRBJ2-3 many - TRBV5-1 TGCGCCAGCAGTCCTGCTCGGGGGCTGGATGGAGATACGCAGTATTTT CASSPARGLDGDTQYF
TRBJ2-3 - - TRBV25-1 TGTGCCAGCAGTTCAAGGAGTGGACCAGATACGCAGTATTTT CASSSRSGPDTQYF
TRBJ1-4 - - TRBV5-6 TGTGCCAGCAGCCCCGACCGATGGACCCCTCGGGATGCAACTAATGAAAAACTGTTTTTT CASSPDRWTPRDATNEKLFF
TRBJ2-5 - - TRBV11-2 TGTGCCAGCAGCTTTAACGAGGGGCAAGAGACCCAGTACTTC CASSFNEGQETQYF
TRBJ1-1 few TRBD1 TRBV12-3/TRBV12-4 TGTGCCAGCAGCCCAGAGGCAGGGGGTCTCGCTGAAGCTTTCTTT CASSPEAGGLAEAFF
TRBJ2-3 many - TRBV7-2 TGTGCCAGCGGCGGGTACGCAGATACGCAGTATTTT CASGGYADTQYF
TRBJ1-1 many - TRBV3-1 TGTGCCAGCAGCGACGACGCGTCGACAGCTACATTT CASSDDASTATF
TRBJ2-5 - TRBD2 TRBV6-5 TGTGCCAGCAGCTCCCAAGGACTAGCGGGGGAACAAGAGACCCAGTACTTC CASSSQGLAGEQETQYF
TRBJ2-5 few - TRBV4-3 TGCGCCAGCAGCCAAGCCCGGCAAGGGACCCAGTACTTC CASSQARQGTQYF
TRBJ1-5 - - TRBV21-1 TGTGCCAGCAGCAAAGCCTCACCCAGACGTAGACCAGGAGGTCAGCCCCAGCATTTT CASSKASPRRRPGGQPQHF
TRBJ2-7 few - TRBV18 TGTGCCAGCTCACCACCCGGCAGGGGCTACGAGCAGTACTTC CASSPPGRGYEQYF
TRBJ2-1 few - TRBV2 TGTGCCAGCAGTGGGGGTTCGGGTTACAATGAGCAGTTCTTC CASSGGSGYNEQFF
TRBJ2-1 many TRBD2 TRBV5-1 TGCGCCAGCAGGGGACTAGCGGGGGGTACCCGTTTGGGTGAGCAGTTCTTC CASRGLAGGTRLGEQFF
TRBJ1-1 - - TRBV30 TGTGCCTGGGGAAACACTGAAGCTTTCTTT CAWGNTEAFF
TRBJ2-1 - - TRBV7-9 TGTGCCAGCAGCTTGAGTCGGGACTGGCAGTTCTTC CASSLSRDWQFF
TRBJ1-4 - - TRBV7-8 TGTGCCAGCAGCTTACACAGGGCGGCTAATGAAAAACTGTTTTTT CASSLHRAANEKLFF
TRBJ2-5 - - TRBV27 TGTGCCAGCAGAGGGCGACTTCAAGAGACCCAGTACTTC CASRGRLQETQYF
TRBJ2-7 few TRBD1 TRBV20-1 TGCAGTGTAGGGACAGTCTACTACGAGCAGTACTTC CSVGTVYYEQYF
TRBJ2-1 - TRBD2 TRBV5-1 TGCGCCAGCAGCTGGGGCCAGCGGGGGAACAATGAGCAGTTCTTC CASSWGQRGNNEQFF
TRBJ2-6 - - TRBV12-3/TRBV12-4 TGTGCCAGCAGTAGCCGCGGCGGGGCGAGCTCTGGGGCCAACGTCCTGACTTTC CASSSRGGASSGANVLTF
TRBJ1-1 few TRBD1 TRBV7-6 TGTGCCAGCAGCTTCCCGGGGACAGGGGAATACACTGAAGCTTTCTTT CASSFPGTGEYTEAFF
TRBJ2-1 - - TRBV7-7 TGTGCCAGCAGCTTACAGAAGGAGTCCCAGCAGTTCTTC CASSLQKESQQFF
TRBJ1-1 - - TRBV7-9 TGTGCCAGCAGTTCCGACTGGAACACTGAAGCTTTCTTT CASSSDWNTEAFF
TRBJ1-5 - - TRBV12-3/TRBV12-4 TGTGCCAGCAGCCTGACAGCGCCTGATCAGCCCCAGCATTTT CASSLTAPDQPQHF
TRBJ2-5 - TRBD2 TRBV10-2 TGCGCCAGCAGTGAGTCTGGCCGCGGGGGACCACAAGAGACCCAGTACTTC CASSESGRGGPQETQYF
TRBJ1-2 - TRBD1 TRBV6-1 TGTGCCAGCCCTACCCCAGGGGGAGACTATGGCTACACCTTC CASPTPGGDYGYTF
TRBJ2-2 few - TRBV6-5 TGTGCCAGCAGCCTACAGGGAATCTCCGCCGGGGAGCTGTTTTTT CASSLQGISAGELFF
TRBJ1-4 - - TRBV4-1 TGCGCCAGCAGCCAACTAGGCGCGGCAACTAATGAAAAACTGTTTTTT CASSQLGAATNEKLFF
TRBJ2-5 - TRBD2 TRBV6-6 TGTGCCAGCAGTAGTCCGGGGGGGCGCATCGAGACCCAGTACTTC CASSSPGGRIETQYF
TRBJ1-2 once - TRBV29-1 TGCAGCGTTGGAGGGACACGGAGGGATGGCTACACCTTC CSVGGTRRDGYTF
TRBJ1-4 - - TRBV20-1 TGCAGTGCTTCCCATGGACCGGATGAAAAACTGTTTTTT CSASHGPDEKLFF
TRBJ2-6 few TRBD2 TRBV15 TGTGCCACCGCGGGGGTCTCTGGGGCCAACGTCCTGACTTTC CATAGVSGANVLTF
TRBJ2-7 - TRBD1 TRBV5-8 TGTGCCAGCAGCCGAAAAAAGACAGGGGGCTTCTCCTACGAGCAGTACTTC CASSRKKTGGFSYEQYF
TRBJ1-3 - - TRBV19 TGTGCCAGTAGTGTGACCCGCTCTGGAAACACCATATATTTT CASSVTRSGNTIYF
TRBJ1-5 - - TRBV6-5 TGTGCCAGCAGTTACTCGCAGGGATCCCATCAGCCCCAGCATTTT CASSYSQGSHQPQHF
TRBJ2-7 - TRBD2 TRBV6-2/TRBV6-3 TGTGCCAGCAGGCCGGGACTAGCGGGATCCTACGAGCAGTACTTC CASRPGLAGSYEQYF
TRBJ2-4 few - TRBV28 TGTGCCAGCAGTTTATACCGGGGGGCTGGGACCAAAAACATTCAGTACTTC CASSLYRGAGTKNIQYF
TRBJ1-1 - - TRBV7-2 TGTGCCAGCAGTATTAAGGTGGGGAACACTGAAGCTTTCTTT CASSIKVGNTEAFF
TRBJ2-3 - TRBD2 TRBV12-3/TRBV12-4 TGTGCCAGCAGACAATCTCTAGCGGGGGCAGATACGCAGTATTTT CASRQSLAGADTQYF
TRBJ2-5 few - TRBV6-5 TGTGCCAGCAGCCTGACGGAGCAACAAGAGACCCAGTACTTC CASSLTEQQETQYF